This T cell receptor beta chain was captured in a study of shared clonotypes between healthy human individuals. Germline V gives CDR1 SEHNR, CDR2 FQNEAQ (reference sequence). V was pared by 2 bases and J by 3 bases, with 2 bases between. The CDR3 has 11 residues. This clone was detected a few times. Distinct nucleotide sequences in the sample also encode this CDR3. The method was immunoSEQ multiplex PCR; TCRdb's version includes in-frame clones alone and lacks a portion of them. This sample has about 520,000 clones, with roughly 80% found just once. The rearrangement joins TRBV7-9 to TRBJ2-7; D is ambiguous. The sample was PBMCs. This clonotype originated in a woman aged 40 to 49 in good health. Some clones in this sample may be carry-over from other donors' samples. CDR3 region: CASSLRYEQYF. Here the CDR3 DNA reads TGTGCCAGCAGCTTACGCTACGAGCAGTACTTC.